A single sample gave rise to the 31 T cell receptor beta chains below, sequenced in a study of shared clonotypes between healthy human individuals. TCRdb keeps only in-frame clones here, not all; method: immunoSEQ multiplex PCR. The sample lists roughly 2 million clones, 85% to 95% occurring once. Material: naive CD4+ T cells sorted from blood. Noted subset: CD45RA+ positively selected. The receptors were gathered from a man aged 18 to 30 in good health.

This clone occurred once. CDR3 DNA sequence: TGTGCCAGCAGTGTCGCTGGCCCCGGGGAGCTGTTTTTT. This codes for CASSVAGPGELFF. This sequence joins TRBV27 and TRBJ2-2, with D uncertain. This CDR3 comprises 13 residues. Germline V gene data show CDR1 as MNHEY and CDR2 as SMNVEV (reference sequence). V lost 5 bases, J lost 6 bases, and 10 bases lay in between.

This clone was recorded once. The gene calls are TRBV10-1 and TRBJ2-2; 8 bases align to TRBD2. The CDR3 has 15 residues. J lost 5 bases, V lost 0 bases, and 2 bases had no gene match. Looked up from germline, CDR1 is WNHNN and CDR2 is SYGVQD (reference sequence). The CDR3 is CASSESAGGTGELFF. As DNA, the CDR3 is TGCGCCAGCAGTGAGTCCGCGGGAGGTACCGGGGAGCTGTTTTTT.

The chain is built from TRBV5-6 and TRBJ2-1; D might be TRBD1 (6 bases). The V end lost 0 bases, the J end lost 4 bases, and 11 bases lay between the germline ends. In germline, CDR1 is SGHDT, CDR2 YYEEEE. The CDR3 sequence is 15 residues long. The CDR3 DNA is TGTGCCAGCAGCTTGGGGGGGCGCCTATACAATGAGCAGTTCTTC. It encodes CASSLGGRLYNEQFF.

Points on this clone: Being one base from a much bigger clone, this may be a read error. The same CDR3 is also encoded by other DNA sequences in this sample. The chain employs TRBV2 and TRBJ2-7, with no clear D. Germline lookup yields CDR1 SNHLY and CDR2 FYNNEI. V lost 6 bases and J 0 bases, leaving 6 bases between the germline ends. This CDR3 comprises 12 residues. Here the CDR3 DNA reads TGTGCCAGCAGGGCGCTCTCCTACGAGCAGTACTTC. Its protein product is CASRALSYEQYF.

The CDR3 bases are TGTGCCAGCAGCCCTCTAGCGGGAGGGTATAGGGGCGAGCAGTACTTC. Residues: CASSPLAGGYRGEQYF. This sequence joins TRBV21-1 and TRBJ2-7; TRBD2, the table's D call, was not compared with the DNA. TRBV21-1 is assigned pseudogene status. The CDR3 sequence is 16 residues long.

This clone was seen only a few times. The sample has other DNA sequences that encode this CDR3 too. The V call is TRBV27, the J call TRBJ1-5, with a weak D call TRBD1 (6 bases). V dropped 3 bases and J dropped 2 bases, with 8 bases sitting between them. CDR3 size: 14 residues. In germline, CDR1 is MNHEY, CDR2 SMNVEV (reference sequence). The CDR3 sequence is CASSLRGGNQPQHF. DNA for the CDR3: TGTGCCAGCAGTTTGAGGGGGGGCAATCAGCCCCAGCATTTT.

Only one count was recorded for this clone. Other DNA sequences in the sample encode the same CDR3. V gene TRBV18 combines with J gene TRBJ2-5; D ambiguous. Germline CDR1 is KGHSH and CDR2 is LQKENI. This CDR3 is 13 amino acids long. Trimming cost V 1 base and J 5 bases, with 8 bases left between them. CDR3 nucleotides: TGTGCCAGCTCACCACGGGCCGGCGAGACCCAGTACTTC. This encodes CASSPRAGETQYF.

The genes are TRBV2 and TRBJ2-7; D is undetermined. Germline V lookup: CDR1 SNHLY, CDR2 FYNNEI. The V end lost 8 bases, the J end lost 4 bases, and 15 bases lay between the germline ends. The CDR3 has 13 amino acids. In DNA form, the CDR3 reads TGTGCCAGCGAGTTTGCCCATACATACGAGCAGTACTTC. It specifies CASEFAHTYEQYF.

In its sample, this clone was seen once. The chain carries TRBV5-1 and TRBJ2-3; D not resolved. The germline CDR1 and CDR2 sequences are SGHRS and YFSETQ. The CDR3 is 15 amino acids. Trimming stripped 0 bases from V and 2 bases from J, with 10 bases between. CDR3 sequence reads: CASSLEVANTDTQYF. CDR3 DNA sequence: TGCGCCAGCAGCTTGGAGGTAGCCAACACAGATACGCAGTATTTT.

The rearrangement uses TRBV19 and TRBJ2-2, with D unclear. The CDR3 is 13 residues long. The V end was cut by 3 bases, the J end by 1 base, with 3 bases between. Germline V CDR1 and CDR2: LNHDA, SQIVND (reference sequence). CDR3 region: CASSMLNTGELFF. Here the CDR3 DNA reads TGTGCCAGTAGTATGTTGAACACCGGGGAGCTGTTTTTT.

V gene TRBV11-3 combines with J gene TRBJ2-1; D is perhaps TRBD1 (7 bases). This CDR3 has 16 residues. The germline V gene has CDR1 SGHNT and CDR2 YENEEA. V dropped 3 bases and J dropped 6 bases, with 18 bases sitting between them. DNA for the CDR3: TGTGCCAGCAGCTTTGGAGGGGGCGCCGCGGGCAATGAGCAGTTCTTC. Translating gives CASSFGGGAAGNEQFF.

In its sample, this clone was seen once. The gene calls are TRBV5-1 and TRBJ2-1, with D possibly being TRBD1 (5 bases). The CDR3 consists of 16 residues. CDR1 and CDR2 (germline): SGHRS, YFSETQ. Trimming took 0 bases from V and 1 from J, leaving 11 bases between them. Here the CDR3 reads CASSLEAQGSYNEQFF. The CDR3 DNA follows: TGCGCCAGCAGCTTGGAGGCTCAGGGTTCCTACAATGAGCAGTTCTTC.

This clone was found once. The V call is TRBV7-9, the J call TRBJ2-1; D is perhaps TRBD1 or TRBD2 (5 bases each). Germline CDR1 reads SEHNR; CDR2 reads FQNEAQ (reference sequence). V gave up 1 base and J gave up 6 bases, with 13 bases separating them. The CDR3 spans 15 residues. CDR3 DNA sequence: TGTGCCAGCAGCTTAGGTACTGGGGCGGGCAATGAGCAGTTCTTC. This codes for CASSLGTGAGNEQFF.

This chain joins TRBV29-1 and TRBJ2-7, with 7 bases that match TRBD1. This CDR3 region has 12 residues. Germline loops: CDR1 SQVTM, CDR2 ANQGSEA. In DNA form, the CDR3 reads TGCTCTGTGCAGGGGGAGAGATACGAGCAGTACTTC. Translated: CSVQGERYEQYF.

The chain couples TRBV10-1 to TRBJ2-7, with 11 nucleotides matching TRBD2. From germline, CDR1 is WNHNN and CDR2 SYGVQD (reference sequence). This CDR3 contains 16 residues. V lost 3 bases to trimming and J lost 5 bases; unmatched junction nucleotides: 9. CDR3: CASSDSIAGGQNEQYF. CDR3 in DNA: TGCGCCAGCAGTGACTCTATAGCGGGAGGGCAAAACGAGCAGTACTTC.

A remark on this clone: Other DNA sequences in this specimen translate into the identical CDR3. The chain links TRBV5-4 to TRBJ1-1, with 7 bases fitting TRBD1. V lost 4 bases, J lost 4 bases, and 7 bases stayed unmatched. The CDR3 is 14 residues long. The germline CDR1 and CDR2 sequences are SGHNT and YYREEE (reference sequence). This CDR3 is CASSPDRVGTEAFF. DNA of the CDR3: TGTGCCAGCAGCCCCGACAGGGTTGGCACTGAAGCTTTCTTT.

CDR3 region: CASIPMGEGKGYEQYF. The CDR3 bases are TGTGCCAGCATCCCTATGGGGGAGGGTAAAGGGTACGAGCAGTACTTC. V and J are TRBV13 and TRBJ2-7, with 7 bases that match TRBD2. The CDR3 length is 16 residues. Germline V gene data show CDR1 as PRHDT and CDR2 as FYEKMQ (reference sequence). Losses at the gene ends were 7 bases for V and 4 bases for J; bases not matched to a gene: 16.

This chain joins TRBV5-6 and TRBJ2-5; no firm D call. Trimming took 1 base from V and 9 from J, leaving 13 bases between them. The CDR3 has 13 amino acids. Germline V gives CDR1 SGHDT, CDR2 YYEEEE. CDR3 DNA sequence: TGTGCCAGCAGCTTGAGGTTAACGTACTCCCAGTACTTC. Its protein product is CASSLRLTYSQYF. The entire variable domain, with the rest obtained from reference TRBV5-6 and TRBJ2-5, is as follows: DAGVTQSPTHLIKTRGQQVTLRCSPKSGHDTVSWYQQALGQGPQFIFQYYEEEERQRGNFPDRFSGHQFPNYSSELNVNALLLGDSALYLCASSLRLTYSQYFGPGTRLLVL.

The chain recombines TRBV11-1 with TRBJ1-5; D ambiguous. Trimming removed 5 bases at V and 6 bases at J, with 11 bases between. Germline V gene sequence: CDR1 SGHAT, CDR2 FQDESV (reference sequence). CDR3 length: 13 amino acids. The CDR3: CASSLGEGQPQHF. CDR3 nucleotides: TGTGCCAGCAGCCTCGGTGAGGGTCAGCCCCAGCATTTT.

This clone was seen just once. The CDR3 region has the DNA TGTGCCTGGAGTCGCTCGGATGTTGGCTACACCTTC. It encodes CAWSRSDVGYTF. This chain connects TRBV30 to TRBJ1-2; D is ambiguous. Looked up from germline, CDR1 is GTSNPN and CDR2 is SVGIG (reference sequence). The CDR3 length is 12 residues. Trimming took off 2 bases at V and 7 bases at J, with 11 bases between the two ends.

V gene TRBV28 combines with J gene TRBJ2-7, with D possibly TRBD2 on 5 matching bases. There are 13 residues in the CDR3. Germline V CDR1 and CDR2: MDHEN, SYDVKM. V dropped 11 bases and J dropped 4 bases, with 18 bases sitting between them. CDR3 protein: CASEVSQGYEQYF. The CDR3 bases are TGTGCCTCGGAGGTTTCCCAAGGTTACGAGCAGTACTTC.

The CDR3 sequence: CASRVLDRSSPLHF. As DNA, the CDR3 is TGTGCCAGCAGGGTCCTCGACAGGTCTTCACCCCTCCACTTT. The gene calls are TRBV2 and TRBJ1-6; a weak D match, TRBD1 (6 bases). This CDR3 is built from 14 residues. The germline CDR1 and CDR2 sequences are SNHLY and FYNNEI. V was shortened by 6 bases and J by 9 bases, with 15 bases between the two germline ends.

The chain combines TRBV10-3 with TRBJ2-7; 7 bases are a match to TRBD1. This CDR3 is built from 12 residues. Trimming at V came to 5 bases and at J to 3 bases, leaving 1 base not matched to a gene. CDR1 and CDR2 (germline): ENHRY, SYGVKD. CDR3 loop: CAISNRGYEQYF. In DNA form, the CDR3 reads TGTGCCATCAGTAACAGGGGCTACGAGCAGTACTTC.

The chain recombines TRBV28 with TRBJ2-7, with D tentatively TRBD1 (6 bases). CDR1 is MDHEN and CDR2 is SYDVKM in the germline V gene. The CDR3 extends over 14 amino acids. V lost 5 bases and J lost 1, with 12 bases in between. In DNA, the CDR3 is TGTGCCAGCAGTCCAGGGGACACTTCCTACGAGCAGTACTTC. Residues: CASSPGDTSYEQYF.

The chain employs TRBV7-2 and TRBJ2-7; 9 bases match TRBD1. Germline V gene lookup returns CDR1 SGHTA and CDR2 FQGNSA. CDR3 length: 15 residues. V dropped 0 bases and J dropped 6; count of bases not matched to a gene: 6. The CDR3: CASSLARDRAGEQYF. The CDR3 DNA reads TGTGCCAGCAGCTTAGCGAGGGACAGGGCGGGCGAGCAGTACTTC.

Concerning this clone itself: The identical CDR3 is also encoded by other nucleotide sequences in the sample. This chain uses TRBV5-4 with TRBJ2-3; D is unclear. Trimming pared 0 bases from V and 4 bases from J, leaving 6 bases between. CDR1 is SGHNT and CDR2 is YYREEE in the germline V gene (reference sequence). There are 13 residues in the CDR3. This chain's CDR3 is CASSLGLADTQYF. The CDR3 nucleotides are TGTGCCAGCAGCTTGGGACTCGCAGATACGCAGTATTTT.

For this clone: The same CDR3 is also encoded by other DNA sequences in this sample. This chain's CDR3 is CASSVTGENYGYTF. The DNA for the CDR3 is TGCGCCAGCAGCGTGACAGGAGAGAACTATGGCTACACCTTC. The gene calls are TRBV5-1 and TRBJ1-2, with D possibly TRBD1 on 6 matching bases. The ends were cut back, 4 bases at V and 2 bases at J, with 12 bases in the middle. CDR1 is SGHRS and CDR2 is YFSETQ in the germline V gene. CDR3 size: 14 residues.

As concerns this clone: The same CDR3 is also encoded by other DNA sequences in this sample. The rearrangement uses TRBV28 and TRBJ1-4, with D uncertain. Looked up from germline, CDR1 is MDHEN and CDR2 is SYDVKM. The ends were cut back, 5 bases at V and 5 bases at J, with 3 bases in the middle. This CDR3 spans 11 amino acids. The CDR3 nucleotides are TGTGCCAGCAGTCTAAATGAAAAACTGTTTTTT. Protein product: CASSLNEKLFF. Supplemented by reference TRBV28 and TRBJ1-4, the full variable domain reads DVKVTQSSRYLVKRTGEKVFLECVQDMDHENMFWYRQDPGLGLRLIYFSYDVKMKEKGDIPEGYSVSREKKERFSLILESASTNQTSMYLCASSLNEKLFFGSGTQLSVL.

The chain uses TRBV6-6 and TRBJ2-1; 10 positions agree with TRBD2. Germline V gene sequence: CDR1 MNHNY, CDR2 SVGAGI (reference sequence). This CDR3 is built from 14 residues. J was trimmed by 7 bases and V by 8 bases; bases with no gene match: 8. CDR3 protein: CASLSSGRGNEQFF. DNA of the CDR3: TGTGCCAGCCTTTCTAGCGGGAGAGGGAATGAGCAGTTCTTC.

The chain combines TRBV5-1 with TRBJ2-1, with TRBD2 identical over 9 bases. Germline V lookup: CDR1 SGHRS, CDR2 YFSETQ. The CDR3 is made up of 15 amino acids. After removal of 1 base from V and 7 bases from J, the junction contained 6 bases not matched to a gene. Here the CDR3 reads CASSLMASGVNEQFF. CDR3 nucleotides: TGCGCCAGCAGCTTGATGGCTAGCGGGGTAAATGAGCAGTTCTTC.

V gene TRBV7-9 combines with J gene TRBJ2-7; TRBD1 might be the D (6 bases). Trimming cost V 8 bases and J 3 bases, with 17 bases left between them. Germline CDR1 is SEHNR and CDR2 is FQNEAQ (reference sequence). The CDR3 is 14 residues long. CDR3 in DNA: TGTGCCAGCGGGCCAGGGGAAAGGTACTACGAGCAGTACTTC. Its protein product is CASGPGERYYEQYF.